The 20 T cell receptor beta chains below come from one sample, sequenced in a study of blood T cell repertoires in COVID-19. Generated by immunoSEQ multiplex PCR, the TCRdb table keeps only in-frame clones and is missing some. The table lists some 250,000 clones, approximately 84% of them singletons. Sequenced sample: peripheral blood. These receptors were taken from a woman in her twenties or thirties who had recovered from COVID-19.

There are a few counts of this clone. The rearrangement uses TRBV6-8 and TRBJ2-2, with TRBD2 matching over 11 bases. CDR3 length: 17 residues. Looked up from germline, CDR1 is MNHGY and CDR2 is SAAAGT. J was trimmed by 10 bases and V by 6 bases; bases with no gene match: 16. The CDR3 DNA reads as TGTGCCAGCAGCTTCTTTTTAGCGGGGGGGTGCGAGACGGAGCTGTTTTTT. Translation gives CASSFFLAGGCETELFF.

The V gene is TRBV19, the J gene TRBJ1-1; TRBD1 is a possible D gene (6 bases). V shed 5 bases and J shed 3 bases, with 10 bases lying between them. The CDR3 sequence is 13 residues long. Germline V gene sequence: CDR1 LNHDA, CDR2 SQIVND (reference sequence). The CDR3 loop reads CASSLDRDTEAFF. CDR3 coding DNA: TGTGCCAGTAGTCTGGACAGAGACACTGAAGCTTTCTTT. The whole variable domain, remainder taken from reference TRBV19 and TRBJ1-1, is DGGITQSPKYLFRKEGQNVTLSCEQNLNHDAMYWYRQDPGQGLRLIYYSQIVNDFQKGDIAEGYSVSREKKESFPLTVTSAQKNPTAFYLCASSLDRDTEAFFGQGTRLTVV.

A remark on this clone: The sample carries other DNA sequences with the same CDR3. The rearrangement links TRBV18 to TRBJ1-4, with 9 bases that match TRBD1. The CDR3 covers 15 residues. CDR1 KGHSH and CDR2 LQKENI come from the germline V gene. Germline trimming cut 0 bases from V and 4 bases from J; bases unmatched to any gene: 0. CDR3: CASSPPGQGNEKLFF. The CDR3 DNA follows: TGTGCCAGCTCACCACCGGGACAGGGTAATGAAAAACTGTTTTTT.

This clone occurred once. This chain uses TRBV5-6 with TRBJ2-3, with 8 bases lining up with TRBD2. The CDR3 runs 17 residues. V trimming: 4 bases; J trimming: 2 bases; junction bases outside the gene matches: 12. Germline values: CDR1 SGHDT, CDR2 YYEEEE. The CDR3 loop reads CASSPLSGGHLTDTQYF. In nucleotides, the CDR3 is TGTGCCAGCAGCCCCCTGAGCGGGGGTCACCTCACAGATACGCAGTATTTT.

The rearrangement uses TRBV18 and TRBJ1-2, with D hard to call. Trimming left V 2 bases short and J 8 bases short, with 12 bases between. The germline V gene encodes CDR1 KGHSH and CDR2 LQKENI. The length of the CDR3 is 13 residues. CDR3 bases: TGTGCCAGCTCACCAGGGCAGTCGCTGGGCTACACCTTC. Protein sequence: CASSPGQSLGYTF.

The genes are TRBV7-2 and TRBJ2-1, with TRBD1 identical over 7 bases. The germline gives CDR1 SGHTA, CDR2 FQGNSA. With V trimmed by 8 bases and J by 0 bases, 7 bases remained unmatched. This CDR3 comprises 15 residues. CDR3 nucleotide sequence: TGTGCCAGCCCTCCTGACAGGGACTCCTACAATGAGCAGTTCTTC. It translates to CASPPDRDSYNEQFF.

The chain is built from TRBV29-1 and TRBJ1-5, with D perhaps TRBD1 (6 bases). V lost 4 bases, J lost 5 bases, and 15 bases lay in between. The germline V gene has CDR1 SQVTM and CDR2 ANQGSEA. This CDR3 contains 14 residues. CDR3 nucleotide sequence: TGCAGCGTTGTCATCGGGGGGCGAGATCAGCCCCAGCATTTT. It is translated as CSVVIGGRDQPQHF.

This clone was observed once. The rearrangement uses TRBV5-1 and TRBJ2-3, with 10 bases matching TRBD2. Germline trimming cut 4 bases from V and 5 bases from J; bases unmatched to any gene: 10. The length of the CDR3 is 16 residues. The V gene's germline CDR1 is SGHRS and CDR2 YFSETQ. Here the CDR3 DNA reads TGCGCCAGCAGCGTCCCCCTAGCGGGGGCTGTAGATACGCAGTATTTT. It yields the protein CASSVPLAGAVDTQYF.

CDR3 residues: CASSSWTFNTEAFF. The CDR3 region has the DNA TGTGCCAGCAGCTCGTGGACTTTCAACACTGAAGCTTTCTTT. The chain recombines TRBV7-2 with TRBJ1-1; D ambiguous. CDR3 length: 14 residues. The germline V gene has CDR1 SGHTA and CDR2 FQGNSA. V lost 4 bases to trimming and J lost 2 bases, with 11 bases between them.

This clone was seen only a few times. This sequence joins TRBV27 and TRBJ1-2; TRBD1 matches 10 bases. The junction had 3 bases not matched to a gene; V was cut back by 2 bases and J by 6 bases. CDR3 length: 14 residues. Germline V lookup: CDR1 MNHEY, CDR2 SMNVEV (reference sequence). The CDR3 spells CASSLLGTGDGYTF. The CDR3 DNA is TGTGCCAGCAGTTTACTAGGGACAGGGGATGGCTACACCTTC.

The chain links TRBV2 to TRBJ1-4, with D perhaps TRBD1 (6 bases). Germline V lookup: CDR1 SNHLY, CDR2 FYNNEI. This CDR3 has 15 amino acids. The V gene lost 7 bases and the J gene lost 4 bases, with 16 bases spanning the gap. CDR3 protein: CASIGLRDNNEKLFF. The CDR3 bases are TGTGCCAGCATAGGGTTAAGGGACAATAATGAAAAACTGTTTTTT. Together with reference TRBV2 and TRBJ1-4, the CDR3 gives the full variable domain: EPEVTQTPSHQVTQMGQEVILRCVPISNHLYFYWYRQILGQKVEFLVSFYNNEISEKSEIFDDQFSVERPDGSNFTLKIRSTKLEDSAMYFCASIGLRDNNEKLFFGSGTQLSVL.

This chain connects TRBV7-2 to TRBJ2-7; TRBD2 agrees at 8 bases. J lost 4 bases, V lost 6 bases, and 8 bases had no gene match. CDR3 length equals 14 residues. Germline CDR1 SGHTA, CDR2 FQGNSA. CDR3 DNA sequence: TGTGCCAGCAGTCCTAGCGGGTTAACATACGAGCAGTACTTC. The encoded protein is CASSPSGLTYEQYF.

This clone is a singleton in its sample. In DNA, the CDR3 is TGTGCCAGCAGCCCCCGGGATCTGGTGTACGAGCAGTACTTC. Protein sequence: CASSPRDLVYEQYF. The J gene is TRBJ2-7, the V gene TRBV7-9; D perhaps matches TRBD2 (5 bases). Trimming stripped 5 bases from V and 4 bases from J, with 15 bases between. The CDR3 is 14 amino acids. Per the germline V gene, CDR1 is SEHNR and CDR2 is FQNEAQ (reference sequence).

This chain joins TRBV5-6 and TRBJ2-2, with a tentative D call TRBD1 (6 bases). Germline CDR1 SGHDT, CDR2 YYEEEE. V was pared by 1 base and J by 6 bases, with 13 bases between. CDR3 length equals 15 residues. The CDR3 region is CASSLLGANSGELFF. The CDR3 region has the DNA TGTGCCAGCAGCTTGCTGGGGGCAAACTCCGGGGAGCTGTTTTTT.

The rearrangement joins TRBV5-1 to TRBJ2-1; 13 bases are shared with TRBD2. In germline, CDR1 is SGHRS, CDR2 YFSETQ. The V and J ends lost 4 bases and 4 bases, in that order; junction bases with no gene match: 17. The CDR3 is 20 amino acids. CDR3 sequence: CASSAGLAGIGAQIYNEQFF. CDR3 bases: TGCGCCAGCAGCGCGGGACTAGCGGGGATCGGGGCGCAGATTTACAATGAGCAGTTCTTC.

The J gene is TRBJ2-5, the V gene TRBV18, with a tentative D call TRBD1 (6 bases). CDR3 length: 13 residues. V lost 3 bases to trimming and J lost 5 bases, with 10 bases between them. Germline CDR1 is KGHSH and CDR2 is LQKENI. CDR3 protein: CASSPRGFETQYF. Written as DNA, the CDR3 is TGTGCCAGCTCACCCAGGGGTTTCGAGACCCAGTACTTC.

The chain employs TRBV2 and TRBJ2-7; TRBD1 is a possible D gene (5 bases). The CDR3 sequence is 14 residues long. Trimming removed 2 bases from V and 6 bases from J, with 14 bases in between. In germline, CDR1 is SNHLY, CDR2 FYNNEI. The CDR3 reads CASSERGRFLEQYF. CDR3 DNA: TGTGCCAGCAGTGAAAGGGGCCGGTTCCTCGAGCAGTACTTC.

The chain's CDR3 is CASSPTSGVTDTQYF. CDR3 sequence (DNA): TGTGCCAGCAGTCCGACTAGCGGAGTGACAGATACGCAGTATTTT. The chain uses TRBV6-5 and TRBJ2-3, with TRBD2 matching 9 bases. The J segment lost 3 bases and the V segment lost 5 bases, leaving 6 bases of the junction unmatched. The CDR3 is 15 amino acids. Germline-derived CDR1 and CDR2 are MNHEY and SVGAGI.

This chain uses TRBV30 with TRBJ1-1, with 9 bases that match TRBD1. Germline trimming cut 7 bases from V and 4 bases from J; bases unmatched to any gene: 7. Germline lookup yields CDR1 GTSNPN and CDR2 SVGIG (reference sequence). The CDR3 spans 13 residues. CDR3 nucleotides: TGTGCCTATGACCGACAGGGGGTCACTGAAGCTTTCTTT. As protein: CAYDRQGVTEAFF.

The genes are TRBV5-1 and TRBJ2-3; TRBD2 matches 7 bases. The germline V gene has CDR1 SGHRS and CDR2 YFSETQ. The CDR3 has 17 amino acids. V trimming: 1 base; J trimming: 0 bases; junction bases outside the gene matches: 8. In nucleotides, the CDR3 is TGCGCCAGCAGCTTGTACACTAGCGCAACAAGCACAGATACGCAGTATTTT. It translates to CASSLYTSATSTDTQYF.